Following are 32 T cell receptor beta chains from one sample sequenced in a study of control samples from healthy donors and cancer patients. Data came from immunoSEQ multiplex PCR; TCRdb stores just in-frame clones and leaves some out. The sample shows 150,000 to 200,000 clones, and under 2.5% sits with its ten largest clones. The sample comprised blood. The receptors originated from a woman under 40 in good health.

The chain uses TRBV24-1 and TRBJ2-7, with D perhaps being TRBD1 or TRBD2 (5 bases each). This CDR3 is built from 13 residues. V lost 9 bases, J lost 0 bases, and 11 bases lay in between. The V gene's germline CDR1 is KGHDR and CDR2 SFDVKD. The CDR3 loop reads CATEGTGSYEQYF. The CDR3 region has the DNA TGTGCCACCGAAGGGACCGGCTCCTACGAGCAGTACTTC.

This rearrangement joins TRBV28 to TRBJ2-7; D is ambiguous. Per the germline V gene, CDR1 is MDHEN and CDR2 is SYDVKM. V lost 0 bases, J lost 0 bases, and 9 bases lay in between. This CDR3 is built from 15 residues. CDR3 residues: CASSLWSRRSYEQYF. Here the CDR3 DNA reads TGTGCCAGCAGTTTATGGAGCAGACGCTCCTACGAGCAGTACTTC.

V usage is TRBV5-1 and J usage is TRBJ2-1; 9 bases are a match to TRBD1. Germline loops: CDR1 SGHRS, CDR2 YFSETQ. This CDR3 is 18 amino acids long. J gave up 7 bases and V 4 bases, and 18 bases lay outside the gene matches. DNA of the CDR3: TGCGCCAGCAGCCGGGGACAGGGAGGAGTTAAGGGGACTAATGAGCAGTTCTTC. As protein: CASSRGQGGVKGTNEQFF.

The V and J genes are TRBV6-6 and TRBJ1-4; maybe TRBD1 (6 bases). CDR3 length: 14 residues. V was shortened by 5 bases and J by 5 bases, with 12 bases between the two germline ends. The germline V gene encodes CDR1 MNHNY and CDR2 SVGAGI (reference sequence). This chain's CDR3 is CASSKQGLNEKLFF. CDR3 DNA sequence: TGTGCCAGCAGTAAACAGGGTCTAAATGAAAAACTGTTTTTT.

The rearrangement links TRBV28 to TRBJ1-1, with D maybe TRBD1 (5 bases). This CDR3 region has 15 residues. Trimming took 2 bases from V and 0 from J, leaving 10 bases between them. Looked up from germline, CDR1 is MDHEN and CDR2 is SYDVKM. The chain's CDR3 is CASSLRQGLNTEAFF. The CDR3 nucleotides are TGTGCCAGCAGTTTAAGGCAGGGATTGAACACTGAAGCTTTCTTT.

This chain joins TRBV5-6 and TRBJ2-5; D gene unclear. The CDR3 contains 12 residues. Germline lookup yields CDR1 SGHDT and CDR2 YYEEEE. V was shortened by 3 bases and J by 0 bases, with 3 bases between the two germline ends. CDR3 in amino acids: CASSWYQETQYF. CDR3 sequence (DNA): TGTGCCAGCAGCTGGTACCAAGAGACCCAGTACTTC. The whole variable domain, remainder taken from reference TRBV5-6 and TRBJ2-5, is DAGVTQSPTHLIKTRGQQVTLRCSPKSGHDTVSWYQQALGQGPQFIFQYYEEEERQRGNFPDRFSGHQFPNYSSELNVNALLLGDSALYLCASSWYQETQYFGPGTRLLVL.

The chain has TRBV6-5 and TRBJ2-7; D call uncertain. Germline V gives CDR1 MNHEY, CDR2 SVGAGI. Trimming pared 6 bases from V and 0 bases from J, leaving 9 bases between. The CDR3 length is 13 residues. The CDR3 loop reads CASRRTVSYEQYF. DNA for the CDR3: TGTGCCAGCAGGCGGACGGTCTCCTACGAGCAGTACTTC.

The V call is TRBV27, the J call TRBJ1-5; D remains ambiguous. The V gene lost 8 bases and the J gene lost 2 bases, with 10 bases spanning the gap. Germline V lookup: CDR1 MNHEY, CDR2 SMNVEV (reference sequence). The CDR3 contains 13 residues. CDR3 region: CASGNFGNQPQHF. The CDR3 nucleotides are TGTGCCAGCGGAAATTTTGGCAATCAGCCCCAGCATTTT.

The chain has TRBV9 and TRBJ1-2; D remains unclear. This CDR3 comprises 15 residues. CDR1 is SGDLS, CDR2 YYNGEE, per germline. V was cut by 0 bases and J by 4 bases, with 13 bases left in between. In DNA, the CDR3 is TGTGCCAGCAGCGTAGCCCCACGGATACTCTATGGCTACACCTTC. Its protein is CASSVAPRILYGYTF.

The CDR3 DNA follows: TGTGCCACCAGTGCAGGGGAGGACACTGAAGCTTTCTTT. Protein product: CATSAGEDTEAFF. The V call is TRBV24-1, the J call TRBJ1-1, with a tentative D call TRBD1 (6 bases). Germline V gene lookup returns CDR1 KGHDR and CDR2 SFDVKD. The CDR3 length is 13 residues. V lost 5 bases and J lost 3, with 9 bases in between.

The chain has TRBV6-5 and TRBJ2-1, with D possibly matching TRBD1 (5 bases). V dropped 7 bases and J dropped 9 bases, with 19 bases sitting between them. This CDR3 has 14 amino acids. Germline values: CDR1 MNHEY, CDR2 SVGAGI. The CDR3 sequence is CASTPGMLGGEQFF. Here the CDR3 DNA reads TGTGCCAGCACCCCAGGGATGCTCGGCGGTGAGCAGTTCTTC.

The chain carries TRBV5-6 and TRBJ2-7; D remains unclear. V gave up 1 base and J gave up 0 bases, with 11 bases separating them. The germline CDR1 and CDR2 sequences are SGHDT and YYEEEE. The CDR3 is made up of 15 amino acids. Here the CDR3 reads CASSLPGASSYEQYF. CDR3 DNA sequence: TGTGCCAGCAGCTTGCCAGGAGCCAGCTCCTACGAGCAGTACTTC. The full variable domain, with the rest looked up from reference TRBV5-6 and TRBJ2-7, is DAGVTQSPTHLIKTRGQQVTLRCSPKSGHDTVSWYQQALGQGPQFIFQYYEEEERQRGNFPDRFSGHQFPNYSSELNVNALLLGDSALYLCASSLPGASSYEQYFGPGTRLTVT.

This CDR3 reads CAISDLGRDQPQHF. The CDR3 nucleotides are TGTGCCATCAGTGATCTAGGCCGTGATCAGCCCCAGCATTTT. V is TRBV10-3 and J is TRBJ1-5; D remains unclear. The CDR3 runs to 14 residues. Trimming removed 3 bases from V and 5 bases from J, with 11 bases in between. Germline CDR1 and CDR2: ENHRY and SYGVKD.

The DNA for the CDR3 is TGTGCCAGCAGCTCCAGACAGACAGGCATGAACACTGAAGCTTTCTTT. Translation: CASSSRQTGMNTEAFF. The chain uses TRBV7-2 and TRBJ1-1; a possible D gene is TRBD1 (6 bases). In germline, CDR1 is SGHTA, CDR2 FQGNSA. There are 16 residues in the CDR3. The V end was cut by 4 bases, the J end by 0 bases, with 15 bases between. Full variable domain (rest looked up from reference TRBV7-2 and TRBJ1-1): GAGVSQSPSNKVTEKGKDVELRCDPISGHTALYWYRQSLGQGLEFLIYFQGNSAPDKSGLPSDRFSAERTGGSVSTLTIQRTQQEDSAVYLCASSSRQTGMNTEAFFGQGTRLTVV.

The chain has TRBV5-1 and TRBJ2-7; D is unresolved. CDR3 length: 15 amino acids. Trimming cost V 2 bases and J 4 bases, with 16 bases left between them. Germline V gives CDR1 SGHRS, CDR2 YFSETQ. CDR3 DNA sequence: TGCGCCAGCAGCTTAAACCCCAGGACGGTTTACGAGCAGTACTTC. Protein: CASSLNPRTVYEQYF.

CDR3 sequence reads: CASSEEDRRNSPLHF. The CDR3 DNA is TGTGCCAGCAGTGAGGAGGACAGAAGAAATTCACCCCTCCACTTT. The chain has TRBV2 and TRBJ1-6, with a possible D match to TRBD1 (6 bases). V lost 3 bases, J lost 7 bases, and 13 bases lay in between. The CDR3 extends over 15 amino acids. The germline V gene encodes CDR1 SNHLY and CDR2 FYNNEI.

V and J are TRBV6-5 and TRBJ1-4; D unclear. In germline, CDR1 is MNHEY, CDR2 SVGAGI. CDR3 length: 13 amino acids. Between the trimmed V and J ends, which lost 4 bases and 5 bases, there was a span of 8 bases. The CDR3 DNA reads TGTGCCAGCAGTTCTACAGTGAATGAAAAACTGTTTTTT. It translates to CASSSTVNEKLFF.

The chain links TRBV12-3 or TRBV12-4 to TRBJ2-7; D not resolved. The length of the CDR3 is 10 residues. V was shortened by 9 bases and J by 4 bases, with 7 bases between the two germline ends. The CDR3 spells CASSPYEQYF. CDR3 bases: TGTGCCAGTAGTCCGTACGAGCAGTACTTC.

The rearrangement links TRBV4-1 to TRBJ1-2; D ambiguous. Germline V gene lookup returns CDR1 MGHRA and CDR2 YSYEKL. This CDR3 has 15 amino acids. Trimming shortened V by 3 bases and J by 4 bases, and 15 bases separated the two germline ends. CDR3: CASSQGDGGSYGYTF. The CDR3 region has the DNA TGCGCCAGCAGCCAGGGAGATGGCGGGTCCTATGGCTACACCTTC.

The chain carries TRBV7-9 and TRBJ1-5, with D unclear. From germline, CDR1 is SEHNR and CDR2 FQNEAQ (reference sequence). V shed 3 bases and J shed 0 bases, with 3 bases lying between them. CDR3 size: 13 residues. CDR3 sequence (DNA): TGTGCCAGCAGCTTGAATAGCAATCAGCCCCAGCATTTT. This sequence encodes CASSLNSNQPQHF.

J is TRBJ2-1 and V is TRBV7-6, with 12 bases identical to TRBD2. This CDR3 has 18 residues. Germline loops: CDR1 SGHVS, CDR2 FNYEAQ. The trim removed 2 bases at V and 0 bases at J, leaving 5 bases unmatched. CDR3 in amino acids: CASSLPTSGRSSYNEQFF. As DNA, the CDR3 is TGTGCCAGCAGCTTACCGACTAGCGGGAGAAGCTCCTACAATGAGCAGTTCTTC. Complete variable domain (other parts from reference TRBV7-6 and TRBJ2-1): GAGVSQSPRYKVTKRGQDVALRCDPISGHVSLYWYRQALGQGPEFLTYFNYEAQQDKSGLPNDRFSAERPEGSISTLTIQRTEQRDSAMYRCASSLPTSGRSSYNEQFFGPGTRLTVL.

The chain uses TRBV6-4 and TRBJ1-1; 10 nucleotides agree with TRBD1. CDR1 and CDR2 (germline): MRHNA, SNTAGT. V lost 4 bases and J lost 8; bases outside the gene matches: 7. The CDR3 contains 14 residues. Here the CDR3 reads CASSAQSTGGEAFF. The CDR3 nucleotides read TGTGCCAGCAGTGCGCAATCGACAGGGGGCGAAGCTTTCTTT.

The V and J genes are TRBV11-2 and TRBJ1-5, with D maybe TRBD1 (5 bases). CDR1 SGHAT and CDR2 FQNNGV come from the germline V gene. The length of the CDR3 is 13 residues. The V and J ends lost 3 bases and 6 bases respectively, with 9 bases between them. Here the CDR3 reads CASSLGEGQPQHF. In DNA form, the CDR3 reads TGTGCCAGCAGCTTGGGGGAGGGTCAGCCCCAGCATTTT.

The gene calls are TRBV4-3 and TRBJ2-2; TRBD2 aligns across 7 bases. This CDR3 comprises 16 residues. V was pared by 2 bases and J by 3 bases, with 6 bases of the junction left unmatched. Germline V CDR1 and CDR2: LGHNA, YSLEER. The CDR3 DNA reads TGCGCCAGCAGCCAATATGGCGGGGGTTACACCGGGGAGCTGTTTTTT. Its translation: CASSQYGGGYTGELFF.

The genes are TRBV5-1 and TRBJ2-1, with TRBD1 matching 8 bases. The V gene's germline CDR1 is SGHRS and CDR2 YFSETQ. With 0 bases clipped from V and 6 bases from J, the junction kept 5 bases outside the gene matches. The CDR3 is 15 amino acids. The CDR3 loop reads CASSLVGQGGNEQFF. The CDR3 bases are TGCGCCAGCAGCTTGGTAGGACAGGGTGGCAATGAGCAGTTCTTC.

The V call is TRBV12-3 or TRBV12-4, the J call TRBJ1-5; a weak D match, TRBD1 (5 bases). There are 12 residues in the CDR3. Between the trimmed V and J ends, which lost 0 bases and 15 bases, there was a span of 12 bases. The CDR3 reads CASSLAQTGPHF. In DNA form, the CDR3 reads TGTGCCAGCAGTTTAGCGCAAACAGGTCCGCATTTT.

The chain carries TRBV19 and TRBJ1-2, with 7 bases that match TRBD1. This CDR3 comprises 13 residues. Trimming at V came to 8 bases and at J to 6 bases, leaving 9 bases not matched to a gene. Germline V CDR1 and CDR2: LNHDA, SQIVND (reference sequence). The CDR3 loop is CASEQGFGDGYTF. For the CDR3, the DNA is TGTGCCAGTGAACAGGGGTTTGGTGATGGCTACACCTTC.

The chain employs TRBV19 and TRBJ1-1; D gene unclear. Trimming pared 7 bases from V and 0 bases from J, leaving 12 bases between. The CDR3 is 14 amino acids. The germline CDR1 and CDR2 sequences are LNHDA and SQIVND (reference sequence). The CDR3 nucleotides read TGTGCCAGTAAAGAACGGATCATGAACACTGAAGCTTTCTTT. It translates to CASKERIMNTEAFF.

The CDR3 nucleotides are TGTGCCAGCAGCCCTACGAGAGGGGGCCCGAACACCGGGGAGCTGTTTTTT. This sequence encodes CASSPTRGGPNTGELFF. This chain uses TRBV4-2 with TRBJ2-2; TRBD1 agrees at 7 bases. The CDR3 has 17 amino acids. V was pared by 4 bases and J by 0 bases, with 8 bases of the junction left unmatched. Germline V gene data show CDR1 as LGHNA and CDR2 as YNFKEQ.

The chain couples TRBV2 to TRBJ1-6; 7 positions match TRBD1. Germline V gives CDR1 SNHLY, CDR2 FYNNEI. V was clipped by 5 bases and J by 10 bases; unmatched bases: 5. This CDR3 has 13 residues. In nucleotides, the CDR3 is TGTGCCAGCAGTCGACAGGGCTGGTCACCCCTCCACTTT. Translation gives CASSRQGWSPLHF.

This chain uses TRBV7-2 with TRBJ2-1, with D maybe TRBD2 (6 bases). V was cut by 5 bases and J by 4 bases, with 9 bases left in between. The CDR3 is 13 amino acids. The germline CDR1 and CDR2 sequences are SGHTA and FQGNSA. The CDR3 DNA is TGTGCCAGCAGCGTTAGCGGTTACAATGAGCAGTTCTTC. Amino acid sequence: CASSVSGYNEQFF.

The rearrangement joins TRBV5-1 to TRBJ2-5; the D call may be TRBD1 or TRBD2 (5 bases each). V was clipped by 3 bases and J by 5 bases, with 14 bases between them. The CDR3 is 14 residues long. CDR1 and CDR2 (germline): SGHRS, YFSETQ. Here the CDR3 DNA reads TGCGCCAGCAGCTGGGGACCTGGGAAGGAGACCCAGTACTTC. It yields the protein CASSWGPGKETQYF.